These T cell receptor beta chains were read from a single sample in a study of shared clonotypes between healthy human individuals. Assay: immunoSEQ multiplex PCR; the TCRdb copy retains only in-frame clones and omits some. The data contain fewer than 1.8 million clones, just under 99% of them singletons. The sequencing sample was made of naive CD4+ T cells sorted from blood. The receptor source for this set is a man in his thirties or forties in good health. CDR3s include the opening cysteine and the closing phenylalanine or tryptophan. Fields, in order: V gene, D gene, J gene, clone size, CDR3 DNA, CDR3 protein. A D gene is named only where the DNA matches it firmly. Clone size is not always given. Where it is, it says once, few, many or a class for expanded clones.

TRBV19	NA	TRBJ2-1	once	TGTGCCAGTAAAGGGCAGGGCCTTGAGCAGTTCTTC	CASKGQGLEQFF
TRBV5-1	NA	TRBJ1-2	NA	TGCGCCAGCAGCTTGGCCCTCCCCCCCTGGGGGCGAAACCATGGCTACACCTTC	CASSLALPPWGRNHGYTF
TRBV5-5	NA	TRBJ2-2	NA	TGTGCCAGCAGATACGGGAGTCTGATCACCGGGGAGCTGTTTTTT	CASRYGSLITGELFF
TRBV7-2	TRBD2	TRBJ2-4	NA	TGTGCCAGCAGCTTAGTTAGAGCGGGAGCGTCCAAAAACATTCAGTACTTC	CASSLVRAGASKNIQYF
TRBV7-9	TRBD2	TRBJ2-1	NA	TGTGCCAGCAGCCAACCTAGCGGTGCGGGCGATGAGCAGTTCTTC	CASSQPSGAGDEQFF
TRBV18	NA	TRBJ2-1	NA	TGTGCCAGCTCACTATCAAGCTACAATGAGCAGTTCTTC	CASSLSSYNEQFF
TRBV9	TRBD2	TRBJ2-2	NA	TGTGCCAGCAGCCCCCTGAGTAGCGGGAGTATTAACACCGGGGAGCTGTTTTTT	CASSPLSSGSINTGELFF
TRBV11-2	NA	TRBJ1-4	NA	TGTGCCAGCAGCAGGCGGGGCGAAAAACTGTTTTTT	CASSRRGEKLFF
TRBV5-4	NA	TRBJ2-2	few	TGTGCCAGCAGCCGAAACACCGGGGAGCTGTTTTTT	CASSRNTGELFF
TRBV25-1	TRBD1	TRBJ1-4	NA	TGTGCCAGCAGTAGGCAGACAGGGGTAGGCGAAAAACTGTTTTTT	CASSRQTGVGEKLFF
TRBV5-1	NA	TRBJ2-5	NA	TGCGCCAGCAACTCCCAGGAGACCCAGTACTTC	CASNSQETQYF
TRBV9	TRBD1	TRBJ1-1	NA	TGTGCCAGCCCTCGACAGGGACTGAACACTGAAGCTTTCTTT	CASPRQGLNTEAFF
TRBV7-9	NA	TRBJ2-1	NA	TGTGCCAGCAGCTTAAATTCAGGAGACAATGAGCAGTTCTTC	CASSLNSGDNEQFF
TRBV28	TRBD1	TRBJ2-7	NA	TGTGCCAGCAGGAAAGACAGGGGGTCCTCCTACGAGCAGTACTTC	CASRKDRGSSYEQYF
TRBV10-3	NA	TRBJ2-7	NA	TGTGCCATCAGCGGGACCTTAGGGTACGAGCAGTACTTC	CAISGTLGYEQYF
TRBV10-2	NA	TRBJ1-5	NA	TGCGCCAGCAGTGATAATCGATGGCCCCAGCATTTT	CASSDNRWPQHF
TRBV7-8	NA	TRBJ2-7	NA	TGTGCCAGCAGCTTAGCACCGGCCTACGAGCAGTACTTC	CASSLAPAYEQYF
TRBV15	NA	TRBJ2-7	NA	TGTGCCACTAAGAGGGACCCCAGCTCCTACGAGCAGTACTTC	CATKRDPSSYEQYF
TRBV6-6	NA	TRBJ2-2	NA	TGTGCCAGCAGTGGCAGGGGAAGCGGGGAGCTGTTTTTT	CASSGRGSGELFF
TRBV7-8	NA	TRBJ2-5	NA	TGTGCCAGCAGCTTAGCCGGGACCCAAGAGACCCAGTACTTC	CASSLAGTQETQYF
TRBV29-1	TRBD2	TRBJ2-5	NA	TGCAGCGTTGCCGGGACTAGCGGGGAAGAGACCCAGTACTTC	CSVAGTSGEETQYF
TRBV6-1	NA	TRBJ1-2	NA	TGTGCCAGCAGGGGGCCCGGCTATGGCTACACCTTC	CASRGPGYGYTF
TRBV6-1	NA	TRBJ2-5	NA	TGTGCCAGCAGCCACGGAGGGGTAGAGACCCAGTACTTC	CASSHGGVETQYF
TRBV15	NA	TRBJ2-3	NA	TGTGCCACCAGCAGATCTGGACAATTAACAGATACGCAGTATTTT	CATSRSGQLTDTQYF
TRBV7-9	TRBD2	TRBJ2-1	NA	TGTGCCAGCAGCTTACTTAGCGGGAGGGCCCATTACAATGGGCAGTTCTTC	CASSLLSGRAHYNGQFF
TRBV10-3	TRBD2	TRBJ2-1	NA	TGTGCCATCAGTTCACTAGCGGGAGGGGAGAGAAATGAGCAGTTCTTC	CAISSLAGGERNEQFF
TRBV5-1	NA	TRBJ2-3	NA	TGCGCCAGCAGCTCCACAGGGTCAGCCGATACGCAGTATTTT	CASSSTGSADTQYF
TRBV14	TRBD2	TRBJ2-7	NA	TGTGCCAGCAGCGTGAATAGCGGGAGCGCGACCTACGAGCAGTACTTC	CASSVNSGSATYEQYF
TRBV14	TRBD1	TRBJ1-4	NA	TGTGCCAGCAGCCAAGACAGGGGGCGAACTAATGAAAAACTGTTTTTT	CASSQDRGRTNEKLFF
TRBV15	TRBD1	TRBJ2-3	NA	TGTGCCACCAGCAGGGACAGGGGGAATTGGGATACGCAGTATTTT	CATSRDRGNWDTQYF
TRBV25-1	NA	TRBJ2-3	NA	TGTGCCAGTCTTGGGGGCCTCAGCACAGATACGCAGTATTTT	CASLGGLSTDTQYF
TRBV5-1	TRBD2	TRBJ2-5	NA	TGCGCCAGCAGCTTAGGAACCCTAGCGGGAGGCGAGACCCAGTACTTC	CASSLGTLAGGETQYF